These T cell receptor beta chains were read from a single sample in a study of T cells in Graves' hyperthyroidism and ophthalmopathy. TCRdb fed the multiplex PCR reads into MiXCR, producing one record per CDR3 protein. The table records 450,000 to 650,000 distinct CDR3 sequences, 12% to 15% of them present only once. The sequenced sample was blood. Receptor source: a young woman with Graves' ophthalmopathy. Both conserved end residues are part of each CDR3. Fields, in order: V gene, J gene, D gene, clone size, CDR3 DNA, CDR3 protein. D genes are given only for firm matches. Only part of the rows carry a size: once, few, many, or a class if the clone is expanded.

v_call: TRBV12-3/TRBV12-4
j_call: TRBJ2-5
d_call: TRBD2
clone_size: many
cdr3_nt: TGTGCCAGCAGTTTAGGCCTAGCGGGACCCCAAGAGACCCAGTACTTC
cdr3_aa: CASSLGLAGPQETQYF

v_call: TRBV2
j_call: TRBJ2-2
d_call: TRBD2
clone_size: -
cdr3_nt: TGTGCCAGCAGTGATAGCGGGACAATCGGGGAGCTGTTTTTT
cdr3_aa: CASSDSGTIGELFF

v_call: TRBV5-1
j_call: TRBJ2-3
d_call: -
clone_size: many
cdr3_nt: TGCGCCAGCAGCCAGGGAGTTAGCACAGATACGCAGTATTTT
cdr3_aa: CASSQGVSTDTQYF

v_call: TRBV2
j_call: TRBJ2-1
d_call: -
clone_size: -
cdr3_nt: TGTGCCAGCAGTGTAGCGAGCGCTTACTCCTACAATGAGCAGTTCTTC
cdr3_aa: CASSVASAYSYNEQFF

v_call: TRBV3-1
j_call: TRBJ2-3
d_call: -
clone_size: many
cdr3_nt: TGTGCCAGTTCGACTAGACGCACAGATACGCAGTATTTT
cdr3_aa: CASSTRRTDTQYF

v_call: TRBV6-2/TRBV6-3
j_call: TRBJ1-2
d_call: -
clone_size: few
cdr3_nt: TGTGCCAGCGTATCGGACAGACCTTCCTATGGCTACACCTTC
cdr3_aa: CASVSDRPSYGYTF

v_call: TRBV20-1
j_call: TRBJ1-4
d_call: -
clone_size: few
cdr3_nt: TGCAGTGCTAGAGATGGGGCGGGCCCTGCAACTAATGAAAAACTGTTTTTT
cdr3_aa: CSARDGAGPATNEKLFF

v_call: TRBV7-2
j_call: TRBJ2-5
d_call: TRBD1
clone_size: many
cdr3_nt: TGTGCCAGCAGCCTGGGACAGATAGAGACCCAGTACTTC
cdr3_aa: CASSLGQIETQYF

v_call: TRBV20-1
j_call: TRBJ2-7
d_call: -
clone_size: many
cdr3_nt: TGCAGTGCTAGGGTTCCCTTTGACTACTACGAGCAGTACTTC
cdr3_aa: CSARVPFDYYEQYF

v_call: TRBV5-6
j_call: TRBJ2-3
d_call: TRBD2
clone_size: few
cdr3_nt: TGTGCCAGCAGCTTGGGACTAGCGGGAGTCACCACAGATACGCAGTATTTT
cdr3_aa: CASSLGLAGVTTDTQYF

v_call: TRBV7-2
j_call: TRBJ2-3
d_call: -
clone_size: many
cdr3_nt: TGTGCCAGCAGTTCCGTCTTAACAGTGGGCACAGATACGCAGTATTTT
cdr3_aa: CASSSVLTVGTDTQYF

v_call: TRBV20-1
j_call: TRBJ2-4
d_call: TRBD1
clone_size: -
cdr3_nt: TGCAGTGCTAGATTATGGACAGGGATAGCGAAAAACATTCAGTACTTC
cdr3_aa: CSARLWTGIAKNIQYF

v_call: TRBV24-1
j_call: TRBJ2-1
d_call: -
clone_size: many
cdr3_nt: TGTGCCACCAGTGATTTGGGGGGAGAACGGAACAATGAGCAGTTCTTC
cdr3_aa: CATSDLGGERNNEQFF

v_call: TRBV30
j_call: TRBJ1-4
d_call: -
clone_size: -
cdr3_nt: TGTGCCTGGAAAAGAGGACACGGGAATGAAAAACTGTTTTTT
cdr3_aa: CAWKRGHGNEKLFF

v_call: TRBV7-9
j_call: TRBJ1-1
d_call: -
clone_size: few
cdr3_nt: TGTGCCAGCAGCGACAGTTGGAACACTGAAGCTTTCTTT
cdr3_aa: CASSDSWNTEAFF

v_call: TRBV7-3
j_call: TRBJ2-1
d_call: TRBD2
clone_size: -
cdr3_nt: TGTGCCAGCAGCTCTGGGACTAGCGGGCAAAGCTCCTACAATGAGCAGTTCTTC
cdr3_aa: CASSSGTSGQSSYNEQFF

v_call: TRBV7-3
j_call: TRBJ2-3
d_call: TRBD2
clone_size: -
cdr3_nt: TGTGCCAGCAGCCCGAGACTAGCGGTCACAGATACGCAGTATTTT
cdr3_aa: CASSPRLAVTDTQYF

v_call: TRBV29-1
j_call: TRBJ1-3
d_call: TRBD1
clone_size: -
cdr3_nt: TGCAGCGTTACAGGGGAGCGAAACACCATATATTTT
cdr3_aa: CSVTGERNTIYF

v_call: TRBV14
j_call: TRBJ2-7
d_call: -
clone_size: -
cdr3_nt: TGTGCCAGCAGCCTCAGGGAAGGGTCGGCCTACGAGCAGTACTTC
cdr3_aa: CASSLREGSAYEQYF

v_call: TRBV7-3
j_call: TRBJ2-1
d_call: TRBD1
clone_size: -
cdr3_nt: TGTGCCAGCAGCGTAGAGTACAGGGGGAACGAGCAGTTCTTC
cdr3_aa: CASSVEYRGNEQFF

v_call: TRBV20-1
j_call: TRBJ2-7
d_call: TRBD2
clone_size: many
cdr3_nt: TGCAGTGCCGGGACTAGCCGGAGCTCCTACGAGCAGTACTTC
cdr3_aa: CSAGTSRSSYEQYF

v_call: TRBV20-1
j_call: TRBJ2-1
d_call: TRBD2
clone_size: few
cdr3_nt: TGCAGTGCTAGAGCCGGGTACTTTGTTGAGCGGGATTACAATGAGCAGTTCTTC
cdr3_aa: CSARAGYFVERDYNEQFF

v_call: TRBV20-1
j_call: TRBJ1-6
d_call: -
clone_size: -
cdr3_nt: TGCAGTGCTAGGCCGAGAGCCCAGGGCTATAATTCACCCCTCCACTTT
cdr3_aa: CSARPRAQGYNSPLHF

v_call: TRBV7-2
j_call: TRBJ2-4
d_call: -
clone_size: many
cdr3_nt: TGTGCCAGCAGCTTACAAGCCCCCGGGACCGCCAAAAACATTCAGTACTTC
cdr3_aa: CASSLQAPGTAKNIQYF

v_call: TRBV3-1
j_call: TRBJ2-5
d_call: TRBD2
clone_size: many
cdr3_nt: TGTGCCAGCAGCCAAGCGGGAGGAGAGACCCAGTACTTC
cdr3_aa: CASSQAGGETQYF

v_call: TRBV7-2
j_call: TRBJ2-5
d_call: -
clone_size: many
cdr3_nt: TGTGCCAGCAGCTTAGTGGCTGGACAGCACCAAGAGACCCAGTACTTC
cdr3_aa: CASSLVAGQHQETQYF

v_call: TRBV6-6
j_call: TRBJ2-1
d_call: -
clone_size: few
cdr3_nt: TGTGCCAGCAGTTACAAGGCGGCGGATACTAGCAATGAGCAGTTCTTC
cdr3_aa: CASSYKAADTSNEQFF

v_call: TRBV28
j_call: TRBJ2-5
d_call: TRBD2
clone_size: few
cdr3_nt: TGTGCCAGCAGTTTTACTAGCGGGAGAGGTAGAGAGACCCAGTACTTC
cdr3_aa: CASSFTSGRGRETQYF

v_call: TRBV28
j_call: TRBJ1-1
d_call: TRBD1
clone_size: many
cdr3_nt: TGTGCCAGCAGTTTAGGTGGGACAGGCGGCACTGAAGCTTTCTTT
cdr3_aa: CASSLGGTGGTEAFF

v_call: TRBV9
j_call: TRBJ2-1
d_call: TRBD2
clone_size: -
cdr3_nt: TGTGCCAGCAGCCCTATAGCGGGGCCTACGTACAATGAGCAGTTCTTC
cdr3_aa: CASSPIAGPTYNEQFF

v_call: TRBV10-3
j_call: TRBJ2-1
d_call: -
clone_size: many
cdr3_nt: TGTGCCATCAGTGTTGGCCTCCTGGGGTGGTCAGCATATGAGCAGTTCTTC
cdr3_aa: CAISVGLLGWSAYEQFF

v_call: TRBV4-1
j_call: TRBJ2-3
d_call: -
clone_size: many
cdr3_nt: TGCGCCAGCAGCCAAGTAGCAGGGGCAGTTAGCACAGATACGCAGTATTTT
cdr3_aa: CASSQVAGAVSTDTQYF

v_call: TRBV5-4
j_call: TRBJ1-1
d_call: -
clone_size: -
cdr3_nt: TGTGCCAGCAGCTTTGACGGAGGGCAGGGTGAAGCTTTCTTT
cdr3_aa: CASSFDGGQGEAFF

v_call: TRBV28
j_call: TRBJ1-6
d_call: -
clone_size: -
cdr3_nt: TGTGCCAGCAGTTTTTGGGGGATGAGCTCCTATAATTCACCCCTCCACTTT
cdr3_aa: CASSFWGMSSYNSPLHF

v_call: TRBV6-2/TRBV6-3
j_call: TRBJ2-2
d_call: TRBD2
clone_size: -
cdr3_nt: TGTGCCAGCAGTTACCCCTCGGGGACTAGCGGGAGTACCGGGGAGCTGTTTTTT
cdr3_aa: CASSYPSGTSGSTGELFF

v_call: TRBV28
j_call: TRBJ1-6
d_call: -
clone_size: -
cdr3_nt: TGTGCCAGCAGTTTTGCAGGGAGCTCCTATAATTCACCCCTCCACTTT
cdr3_aa: CASSFAGSSYNSPLHF

v_call: TRBV27
j_call: TRBJ2-7
d_call: -
clone_size: -
cdr3_nt: TGTGCCACCAAGGAAAGGGCGAGGGGCTCCTACGAGCAGTACTTC
cdr3_aa: CATKERARGSYEQYF

v_call: TRBV28
j_call: TRBJ1-6
d_call: -
clone_size: few
cdr3_nt: TGTGCCAGCAGTTTTATCCCTCTGCCTAATTCACCCCTCCACTTT
cdr3_aa: CASSFIPLPNSPLHF

v_call: TRBV15
j_call: TRBJ2-5
d_call: -
clone_size: few
cdr3_nt: TGTGCCACCAGCAGAGGACAGGGAGGCCAAGAGACCCAGTACTTC
cdr3_aa: CATSRGQGGQETQYF

v_call: TRBV9
j_call: TRBJ2-2
d_call: TRBD1
clone_size: many
cdr3_nt: TGTGCCAGCAGCGCCCGGGACAGGGGCTACTTAAACACCGGGGAGCTGTTTTTT
cdr3_aa: CASSARDRGYLNTGELFF

v_call: TRBV12-3/TRBV12-4
j_call: TRBJ2-1
d_call: -
clone_size: many
cdr3_nt: TGTGCCAGCAGGGCCAACAATGAGCAGTTCTTC
cdr3_aa: CASRANNEQFF

v_call: TRBV2
j_call: TRBJ1-3
d_call: -
clone_size: many
cdr3_nt: TGTGCCAGCAGTGAAGAATCTGGGGCCAGGACATCTGGAAACACCATATATTTT
cdr3_aa: CASSEESGARTSGNTIYF

v_call: TRBV5-1
j_call: TRBJ2-7
d_call: -
clone_size: many
cdr3_nt: TGCGCCAGCAGCTTGGCCTATTCCCCGACAGGGACTGCTAACGAGCAGTACTTC
cdr3_aa: CASSLAYSPTGTANEQYF

v_call: TRBV7-2
j_call: TRBJ1-2
d_call: -
clone_size: few
cdr3_nt: TGTGCCAGCAGGGACAGAAATAACTATGGCTACACCTTC
cdr3_aa: CASRDRNNYGYTF

v_call: TRBV20-1
j_call: TRBJ2-1
d_call: TRBD2
clone_size: many
cdr3_nt: TGCAGTGCTAGAGATATCGGTGGGGCGGGAGGCTCCTACAATGAGCAGTTCTTC
cdr3_aa: CSARDIGGAGGSYNEQFF

v_call: TRBV2
j_call: TRBJ2-2
d_call: -
clone_size: many
cdr3_nt: TGTGCCAGCAGTGAATTGGTGAACACCGGGGAGCTGTTTTTT
cdr3_aa: CASSELVNTGELFF

v_call: TRBV30
j_call: TRBJ1-4
d_call: -
clone_size: many
cdr3_nt: TGTGCCTGGAGTGATGGACTCGAAAAACTGTTTTTT
cdr3_aa: CAWSDGLEKLFF

v_call: TRBV14
j_call: TRBJ2-5
d_call: -
clone_size: -
cdr3_nt: TGTGCCAGCAGCCAAGTTTTCGGCAAGTACCAAGAGACCCAGTACTTC
cdr3_aa: CASSQVFGKYQETQYF

v_call: TRBV7-9
j_call: TRBJ2-3
d_call: -
clone_size: many
cdr3_nt: TGTGCCAGCAAACCGGTCCGTGGGTTGGGAGCAGATACGCAGTATTTT
cdr3_aa: CASKPVRGLGADTQYF

v_call: TRBV28
j_call: TRBJ2-7
d_call: -
clone_size: many
cdr3_nt: TGTGCCAGCAGTTCCAGCGGATACAGGCAGTACTTC
cdr3_aa: CASSSSGYRQYF

v_call: TRBV6-2/TRBV6-3
j_call: TRBJ2-1
d_call: -
clone_size: many
cdr3_nt: TGTGCCAGCAGTGAAAACAGGGCCTACAATGAGCAGTTCTTC
cdr3_aa: CASSENRAYNEQFF

v_call: TRBV7-2
j_call: TRBJ2-7
d_call: -
clone_size: many
cdr3_nt: TGTGCCAGCAAACGACCGGCGGACTACGAGCAGTACTTC
cdr3_aa: CASKRPADYEQYF

v_call: TRBV9
j_call: TRBJ2-3
d_call: TRBD2
clone_size: -
cdr3_nt: TGTGCCAGCAGCACCCGACGCCCTGGACTAGCGGGACGAAATGAACCTAGCACAGATACGCAGTATTTT
cdr3_aa: CASSTRRPGLAGRNEPSTDTQYF